This passage covers 19 T cell receptor beta chains from one sample sequenced in a study of metastatic and nonmetastatic thyroid tumors. With MiXCR, TCRdb called clones anew from the PCR reads. The profile shows roughly 50,000 clones, approximately 20% of them singletons. Thyroid surgery had not been preceded by any treatment in any patient. The source material was blood. The receptor set was obtained from a male donor with papillary thyroid cancer or a benign thyroid nodule (not recorded which). Some clones in this sample may be carry-over from other donors' samples.

In this sample, this clone turned up many times. The chain uses TRBV19 and TRBJ2-3; D might be TRBD1 (5 bases). The CDR3 has 13 residues. Germline assignment: CDR1 LNHDA and CDR2 SQIVND (reference sequence). V lost 6 bases to trimming and J lost 1 base, with 8 bases between them. The CDR3 region is CASRDIRTDTQYF. Here the CDR3 DNA reads TGTGCCAGTAGGGACATTCGCACAGATACGCAGTATTTT.

Of note for this clone: Within the sample, other DNA sequences also encode this same CDR3. The chain uses TRBV6-1 and TRBJ1-2, with D unresolved. Germline lookup yields CDR1 MNHNS and CDR2 SASEGT. The CDR3 is 16 residues long. V was cut by 6 bases and J by 0 bases, with 17 bases left in between. CDR3 in DNA: TGTGCCAGCAGCCGGCGAGGAGCGACCGCTAACTATGGCTACACCTTC. Amino acid sequence: CASSRRGATANYGYTF.

By frequency in the sample, this clone is medium-sized. The genes are TRBV5-1 and TRBJ1-2; 11 bases line up with TRBD1. V lost 0 bases and J lost 4; bases outside the gene matches: 2. The CDR3 spans 15 residues. Germline lookup yields CDR1 SGHRS and CDR2 YFSETQ. CDR3 DNA: TGCGCCAGCAGCTTGGATGGGACAGGGGGCTATGGCTACACCTTC. Translating it yields CASSLDGTGGYGYTF.

This clone has at least ten counts. A much larger clone sits a single nucleotide away, making a read error possible. CDR3 in DNA: TGCAGTTGGGACCGTGAGCAGTTCTTC. The encoded protein is CSWDREQFF. V usage is TRBV20-1 and J usage is TRBJ2-1, with D perhaps being TRBD1 or TRBD2 (5 bases each). The CDR3 covers 9 residues. The ends were cut back, 8 bases at V and 9 bases at J, with 8 bases in the middle. Germline V gene data show CDR1 as DFQATT and CDR2 as SNEGSKA (reference sequence).

There are a few counts of this clone. The CDR3 nucleotides read TGTGCCAGCAGTCCACCCCGACTAGCGGGAGCTGTCGGTGAGCAGTTCTTC. This sequence encodes CASSPPRLAGAVGEQFF. The chain has TRBV28 and TRBJ2-1; 12 bases are a match to TRBD2. Germline CDR1 and CDR2: MDHEN and SYDVKM. The J segment lost 9 bases and the V segment lost 5 bases, leaving 14 bases of the junction unmatched. The CDR3 covers 17 residues.

In its sample, this clone is medium-sized. V is TRBV27 and J is TRBJ1-1; D possibly corresponds to TRBD1 (6 bases). The germline CDR1 and CDR2 sequences are MNHEY and SMNVEV (reference sequence). Trimming removed 3 bases from V and 4 bases from J, with 24 bases in between. This CDR3 spans 18 amino acids. The CDR3 bases are TGTGCCAGCAGTTTCCTTGGGGCTTTTCTCAGGGGAGGCACTGAAGCTTTCTTT. Translating it yields CASSFLGAFLRGGTEAFF.

This clone was observed at least ten times. The chain has TRBV7-9 and TRBJ1-2, with 8 bases that match TRBD1. The CDR3 length is 14 residues. V shed 5 bases and J 4 bases; nucleotides not matched to a gene: 6. Germline lookup yields CDR1 SEHNR and CDR2 FQNEAQ (reference sequence). The CDR3 DNA reads TGTGCCAGCAGCCCAGGACAGGGTGGCTATGGCTACACCTTC. Translated, it gives CASSPGQGGYGYTF.

This clone was seen repeatedly, ten times or more. The chain links TRBV28 to TRBJ1-5; D is unclear. CDR1 and CDR2 from the germline V gene are MDHEN and SYDVKM. This CDR3 has 13 residues. Trimming took off 3 bases at V and 6 bases at J, with 9 bases between the two ends. CDR3 DNA: TGTGCCAGCAGTTTTTATGGTATTCAGCCCCAGCATTTT. Translated, it gives CASSFYGIQPQHF.

For this clone: This sequence may be a read error, since a much larger clone differs from it by one base. The V and J genes are TRBV3-1 and TRBJ2-6; 7 bases agree with TRBD1. The length of the CDR3 is 18 residues. Germline V gene lookup returns CDR1 LGHDT and CDR2 YNNKEL (reference sequence). CDR3 amino acids: CASSRWDSLFSGANVLIF. The CDR3 DNA follows: TGTGCCAGCAGCCGGTGGGACAGTCTTTTCTCTGGGGCCAACGTCCTGATTTTC.

This clone was seen at least ten times. The chain uses TRBV24-1 and TRBJ1-2; perhaps TRBD1 as D (6 bases). The CDR3 is made up of 13 amino acids. CDR1 and CDR2 from the germline V gene are KGHDR and SFDVKD. The V end lost 2 bases, the J end lost 3 bases, and 6 bases lay between the germline ends. The CDR3 DNA follows: TGTGCCACCAGTGATTACAGGGACTATGGCTACACCTTC. It encodes CATSDYRDYGYTF.

This clone was counted at least ten times. V is TRBV18 and J is TRBJ1-2, with D uncertain. This CDR3 region has 14 residues. CDR1 KGHSH and CDR2 LQKENI come from the germline V gene. Trimming removed 5 bases from V and 2 bases from J, with 12 bases in between. The chain's CDR3 is CASSTEEANYGYTF. The CDR3 DNA is TGTGCCAGCTCAACTGAGGAAGCCAACTATGGCTACACCTTC.

This clone appeared many times. This chain joins TRBV19 and TRBJ2-7; D tentatively fits TRBD1 or TRBD2 (5 bases each). The CDR3 runs to 15 residues. Germline values: CDR1 LNHDA, CDR2 SQIVND (reference sequence). Trimming removed 5 bases at V and 4 bases at J, with 18 bases between. The CDR3 loop reads CASSDSGPGTYEQYF. In nucleotides, the CDR3 is TGTGCCAGTAGTGATTCGGGACCCGGCACGTACGAGCAGTACTTC.

The V and J genes are TRBV4-1 and TRBJ2-1, with 8 bases identical to TRBD2. This CDR3 contains 17 residues. With 4 bases clipped from V and 6 bases from J, the junction kept 14 bases outside the gene matches. In germline, CDR1 is MGHRA, CDR2 YSYEKL. The CDR3 DNA reads as TGCGCCAGCAGCCCCGCCCTTAGCGGGAAAGGGGGCAATGAGCAGTTCTTC. It codes for CASSPALSGKGGNEQFF.

This clone was recorded at least ten times. The chain has TRBV18 and TRBJ2-1; 10 bases map to TRBD1. V shed 4 bases and J 0 bases; nucleotides not matched to a gene: 3. The CDR3 totals 16 residues. CDR1 and CDR2 (germline): KGHSH, LQKENI. In DNA form, the CDR3 reads TGTGCCAGCTCACGGACAGGGGGGAGCTCCTACAATGAGCAGTTCTTC. Residues: CASSRTGGSSYNEQFF.

This clone has a single count. This chain joins TRBV20-1 and TRBJ2-7; 8 positions agree with TRBD1. This CDR3 contains 13 residues. CDR1 and CDR2 (germline): DFQATT, SNEGSKA (reference sequence). The trim removed 6 bases at V and 5 bases at J, leaving 9 bases unmatched. CDR3: CSAPSGQGNEQYF. The CDR3 nucleotides read TGCAGTGCCCCATCCGGACAGGGAAACGAGCAGTACTTC.

The chain combines TRBV28 with TRBJ2-5, with D perhaps TRBD2 (5 bases). CDR1 and CDR2 from the germline V gene are MDHEN and SYDVKM. Trimming removed 2 bases from V and 1 base from J, with 11 bases in between. The CDR3 loop spans 15 amino acids. The CDR3 loop reads CASSLISSLQETQYF. The DNA for the CDR3 is TGTGCCAGCAGTTTAATATCTAGCCTCCAAGAGACCCAGTACTTC.

This clone appeared a few times. The junction shows a germline mismatch at one end, possibly a read error. The V call is TRBV30, the J call TRBJ2-3, with D hard to call. The CDR3 is 12 amino acids. From germline, CDR1 is GTSNPN and CDR2 SVGIG (reference sequence). The DNA of the CDR3 is TGTGCCTTGAGTCCTACTCGAGATACGCAGTATTTT. It codes for CALSPTRDTQYF.

This clone is medium-sized by share. Other DNA sequences from this sample encode an identical CDR3 as well. V gene TRBV20-1 combines with J gene TRBJ1-5; D not certain. The V end lost 3 bases, the J end lost 4 bases, and 13 bases lay between the germline ends. CDR3 size: 14 residues. The germline gives CDR1 DFQATT, CDR2 SNEGSKA (reference sequence). CDR3 sequence: CSASNPYPNQPQHF. The CDR3 DNA sequence: TGCAGTGCTAGCAATCCATATCCTAATCAGCCCCAGCATTTT.

This clone was seen at least ten times. The chain employs TRBV6-6 and TRBJ1-1; weak D call: TRBD1 (5 bases). This CDR3 spans 13 amino acids. Germline V gene data show CDR1 as MNHNY and CDR2 as SVGAGI (reference sequence). Trimming took off 2 bases at V and 1 base at J, with 5 bases between the two ends. The CDR3 bases are TGTGCCAGCAGTTACGGACAGAACACTGAAGCTTTCTTT. Translating it yields CASSYGQNTEAFF.